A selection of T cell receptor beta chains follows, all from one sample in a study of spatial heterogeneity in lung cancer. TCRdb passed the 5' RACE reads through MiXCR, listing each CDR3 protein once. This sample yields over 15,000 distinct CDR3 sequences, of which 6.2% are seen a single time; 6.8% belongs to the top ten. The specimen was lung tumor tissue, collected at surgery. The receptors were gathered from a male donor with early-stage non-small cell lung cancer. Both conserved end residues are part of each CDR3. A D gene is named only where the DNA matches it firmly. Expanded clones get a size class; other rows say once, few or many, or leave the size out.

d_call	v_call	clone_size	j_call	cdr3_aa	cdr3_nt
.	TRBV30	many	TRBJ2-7	CASWDGTALAEQYF	TGTGCCTCTTGGGACGGGACCGCTCTGGCCGAGCAGTACTTC
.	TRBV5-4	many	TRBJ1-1	CASSLGSQGDTEAFF	TGTGCCAGCAGCTTGGGGTCACAGGGCGACACTGAAGCTTTCTTT
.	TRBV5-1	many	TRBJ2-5	CASSGGQGGEETQYF	TGCGCCAGCAGCGGTGGACAGGGAGGGGAAGAGACCCAGTACTTC
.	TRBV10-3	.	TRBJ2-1	CAITTLEGNEQFF	TGTGCCATCACCACCCTCGAGGGGAATGAGCAGTTCTTC
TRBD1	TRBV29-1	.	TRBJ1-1	CSARQGENTEAFF	TGCAGCGCTAGACAGGGAGAGAACACTGAAGCTTTCTTT
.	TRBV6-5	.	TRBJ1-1	CASSQGTTGGKAFF	TGTGCCAGCAGCCAAGGGACAACGGGGGGGAAGGCTTTCTTT
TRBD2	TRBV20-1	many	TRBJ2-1	CSASTLAGYNEQFF	TGCAGTGCTAGTACACTAGCGGGATACAATGAGCAGTTCTTC
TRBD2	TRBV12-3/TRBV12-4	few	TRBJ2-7	CASSLQLAGREQYF	TGTGCCAGCAGTTTACAACTAGCGGGACGCGAGCAGTACTTC
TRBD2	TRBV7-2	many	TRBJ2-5	CASRERGAQETQYF	TGTGCCAGCAGAGAGCGGGGGGCCCAAGAGACCCAGTACTTC
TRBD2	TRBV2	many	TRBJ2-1	CASSDVAGESYNEQFF	TGTGCCAGCAGTGATGTAGCGGGAGAGTCCTACAATGAGCAGTTCTTC
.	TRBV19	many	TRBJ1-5	CATRGDNQPQHF	TGTGCCACTAGGGGTGACAATCAGCCCCAGCATTTT
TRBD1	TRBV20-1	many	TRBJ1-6	CSAIGTGDSPLHF	TGCAGTGCTATTGGGACAGGGGATTCACCCCTCCACTTT
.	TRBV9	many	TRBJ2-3	CASSVRERRDTQYF	TGTGCCAGCAGCGTCCGGGAGCGACGTGATACGCAGTATTTT
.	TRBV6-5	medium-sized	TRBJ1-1	CASSGLQSTEAFF	TGTGCCAGCAGTGGCTTACAAAGCACTGAAGCTTTCTTT
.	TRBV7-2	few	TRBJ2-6	CASKPGVTGANVLTF	TGTGCCAGCAAGCCCGGGGTTACTGGGGCCAACGTCCTGACTTTC
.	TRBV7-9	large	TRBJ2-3	CASSLAGASTDTQYF	TGTGCCAGCAGCTTAGCCGGGGCTAGCACAGATACGCAGTATTTT
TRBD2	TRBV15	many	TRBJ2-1	CATSIPPTSGRGHEQFF	TGTGCCACCAGCATCCCCCCGACTAGCGGGAGAGGGCATGAGCAGTTCTTC
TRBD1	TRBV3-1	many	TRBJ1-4	CASSRTGGNEKLFF	TGTGCCAGCAGCCGGACAGGGGGTAACGAAAAACTGTTTTTT
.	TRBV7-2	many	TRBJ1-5	CASSLVAGQPQHF	TGTGCCAGCAGCTTAGTGGCCGGTCAGCCCCAGCATTTT
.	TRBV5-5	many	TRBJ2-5	CASSYFSGTEETQYF	TGTGCCAGCAGCTACTTCTCCGGGACGGAAGAGACCCAGTACTTC
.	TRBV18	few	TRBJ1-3	CASSPPASGNTIYF	TGTGCCAGCTCACCACCGGCCTCTGGAAACACCATATATTTT
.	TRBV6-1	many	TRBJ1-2	CASSGQYGYTF	TGTGCCAGCAGTGGACAGTATGGCTACACCTTC
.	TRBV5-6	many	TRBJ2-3	CASSLAGPSTDTQYF	TGTGCCAGCAGCTTGGCGGGCCCATCCACGGATACGCAGTATTTT
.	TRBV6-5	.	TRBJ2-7	CASSSPAGSYEQYF	TGTGCCAGCAGTTCACCCGCAGGGTCCTACGAGCAGTACTTC
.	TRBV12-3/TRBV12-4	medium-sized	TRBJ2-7	CASSLARGAYEQYF	TGTGCCAGCAGTTTAGCCAGGGGAGCCTACGAGCAGTACTTC
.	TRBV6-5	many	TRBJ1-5	CASRQGNQPQHF	TGTGCCAGCAGACAGGGCAATCAGCCCCAGCATTTT
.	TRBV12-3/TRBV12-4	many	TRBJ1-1	CASSPGGSMNTEAFF	TGTGCCAGCAGCCCTGGGGGAAGCATGAACACTGAAGCTTTCTTT
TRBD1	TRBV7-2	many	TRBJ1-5	CASSLVLWTGTRRWGNQPQHF	TGTGCCAGCAGCTTAGTCCTATGGACAGGAACAAGGAGGTGGGGCAATCAGCCCCAGCATTTT
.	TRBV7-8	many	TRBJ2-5	CASSLSVETQYF	TGTGCCAGCAGCTTAAGTGTTGAGACCCAGTACTTC
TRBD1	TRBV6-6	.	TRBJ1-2	CASSYIGTGEAYGYTF	TGTGCCAGCAGTTACATAGGGACAGGGGAGGCCTATGGCTACACCTTC
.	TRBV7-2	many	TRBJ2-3	CASSTYTDTQYF	TGTGCCAGCAGCACGTACACAGATACGCAGTATTTT
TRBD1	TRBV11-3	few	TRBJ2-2	CASSFTGDTGELFF	TGTGCCAGCAGCTTTACAGGGGACACCGGGGAGCTGTTTTTT
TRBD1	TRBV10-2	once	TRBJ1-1	CASSMTGPNTEAFF	TGCGCCAGCAGTATGACAGGGCCGAACACTGAAGCTTTCTTT
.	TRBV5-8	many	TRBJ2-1	CASEGSDGIYNEQFF	TGTGCCAGCGAGGGCTCGGACGGAATATACAATGAGCAGTTCTTC
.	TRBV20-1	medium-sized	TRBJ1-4	CSARDRREKLFF	TGCAGTGCTAGAGACAGGAGAGAAAAACTGTTTTTT
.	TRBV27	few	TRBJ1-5	CASSLSGTFNQPQHF	TGTGCCAGCAGTTTATCGGGGACCTTCAATCAGCCCCAGCATTTT
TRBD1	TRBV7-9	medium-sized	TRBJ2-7	CASSLTGGSYEQYF	TGTGCCAGCAGCTTGACAGGGGGTTCTTACGAGCAGTACTTC
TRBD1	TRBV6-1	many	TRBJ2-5	CASSRDRGETQYF	TGTGCCAGCAGCCGGGACAGGGGTGAGACCCAGTACTTC
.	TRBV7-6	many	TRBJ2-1	CASSLGFSHNEQFF	TGTGCCAGCAGCTTAGGATTTTCCCACAATGAGCAGTTCTTC
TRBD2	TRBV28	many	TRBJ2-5	CASSSGTRGRETQYF	TGTGCCAGCAGTTCGGGGACTAGAGGGCGGGAGACCCAGTACTTC
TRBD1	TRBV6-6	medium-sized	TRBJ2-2	CASSWDRVDTGELFF	TGTGCCAGCAGTTGGGACAGGGTTGACACCGGGGAGCTGTTTTTT
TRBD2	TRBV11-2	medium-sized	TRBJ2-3	CASSLAGGFTDTQYF	TGTGCCAGCAGCTTAGCGGGAGGATTCACAGATACGCAGTATTTT
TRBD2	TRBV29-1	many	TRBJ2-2	CSVRLAGEDTGELFF	TGCAGCGTTAGACTAGCGGGAGAGGACACCGGGGAGCTGTTTTTT
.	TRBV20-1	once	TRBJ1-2	CSLVTGNYGYTF	TGCAGCTTGGTCACAGGGAACTATGGCTACACCTTC
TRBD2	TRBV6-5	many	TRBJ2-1	CASSARLAGDNEQFF	TGTGCCAGCAGTGCCCGACTAGCGGGGGACAATGAGCAGTTCTTC